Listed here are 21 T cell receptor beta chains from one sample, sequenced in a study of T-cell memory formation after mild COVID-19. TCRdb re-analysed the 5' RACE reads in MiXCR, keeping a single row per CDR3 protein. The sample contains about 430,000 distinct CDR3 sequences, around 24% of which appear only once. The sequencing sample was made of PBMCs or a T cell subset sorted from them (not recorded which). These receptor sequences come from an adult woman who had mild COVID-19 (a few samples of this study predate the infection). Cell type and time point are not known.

The CDR3 nucleotides read TGCGCCAGCAGCCAAGGAGACAGGATAGACGGGGAGCTGTTTTTT. Protein: CASSQGDRIDGELFF. V is TRBV4-3 and J is TRBJ2-2; possibly TRBD1 for D (6 bases). This CDR3 has 15 amino acids. Per germline, CDR1 LGHNA and CDR2 YSLEER. V dropped 1 base and J dropped 7 bases, with 13 bases sitting between them.

CDR3 region: CSGTENGELFF. The DNA of the CDR3 is TGCAGTGGGACTGAGAACGGGGAGCTGTTTTTT. The V and J genes are TRBV20-1 and TRBJ2-2; D might be TRBD2 (5 bases). In germline, CDR1 is DFQATT, CDR2 SNEGSKA (reference sequence). The V gene lost 7 bases and the J gene lost 7 bases, with 10 bases spanning the gap. The CDR3 spans 11 residues.

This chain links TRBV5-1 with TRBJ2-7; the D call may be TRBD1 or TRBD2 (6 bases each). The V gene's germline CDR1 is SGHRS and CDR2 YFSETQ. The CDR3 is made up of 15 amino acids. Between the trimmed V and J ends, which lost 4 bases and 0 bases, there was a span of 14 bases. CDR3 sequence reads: CASSLIQGLSYEQYF. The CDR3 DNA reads TGCGCCAGCAGCCTGATACAGGGACTCTCCTACGAGCAGTACTTC.

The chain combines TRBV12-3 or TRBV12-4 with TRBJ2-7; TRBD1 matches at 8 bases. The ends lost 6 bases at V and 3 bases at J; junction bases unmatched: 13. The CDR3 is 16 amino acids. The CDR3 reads CASSPLGQGKFYEQYF. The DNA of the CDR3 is TGTGCCAGCAGCCCACTTGGACAGGGAAAATTCTACGAGCAGTACTTC.

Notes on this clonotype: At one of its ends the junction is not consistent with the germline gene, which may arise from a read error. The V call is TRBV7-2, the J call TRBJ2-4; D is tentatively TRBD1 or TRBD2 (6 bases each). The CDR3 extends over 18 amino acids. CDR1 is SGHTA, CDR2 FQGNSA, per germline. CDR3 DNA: TGTGCCAGCAGCTTAGAGGGGGGCGCAGGGCGATCCAAAGACATTCAGTACTTC. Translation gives CASSLEGGAGRSKDIQYF.

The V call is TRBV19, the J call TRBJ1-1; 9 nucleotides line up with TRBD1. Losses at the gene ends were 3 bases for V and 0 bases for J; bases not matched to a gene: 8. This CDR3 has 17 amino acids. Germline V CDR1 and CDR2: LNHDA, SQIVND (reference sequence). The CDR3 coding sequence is TGTGCCAGTAGTATTATTTGGACAGGGGCCCTGAACACTGAAGCTTTCTTT. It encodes CASSIIWTGALNTEAFF.

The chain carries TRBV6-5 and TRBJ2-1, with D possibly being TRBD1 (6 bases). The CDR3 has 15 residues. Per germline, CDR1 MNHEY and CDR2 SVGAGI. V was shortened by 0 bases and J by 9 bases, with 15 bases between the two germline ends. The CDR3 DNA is TGTGCCAGCAGTTACTCGACACAGGGTCGTAGTGAGCAGTTCTTC. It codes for CASSYSTQGRSEQFF.

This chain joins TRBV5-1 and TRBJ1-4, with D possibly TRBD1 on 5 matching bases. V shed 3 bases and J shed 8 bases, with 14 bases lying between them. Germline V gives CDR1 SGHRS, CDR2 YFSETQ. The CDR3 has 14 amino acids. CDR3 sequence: CASSWAGSGEKLFF. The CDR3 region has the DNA TGCGCCAGCAGCTGGGCAGGGAGCGGAGAAAAACTGTTTTTT.

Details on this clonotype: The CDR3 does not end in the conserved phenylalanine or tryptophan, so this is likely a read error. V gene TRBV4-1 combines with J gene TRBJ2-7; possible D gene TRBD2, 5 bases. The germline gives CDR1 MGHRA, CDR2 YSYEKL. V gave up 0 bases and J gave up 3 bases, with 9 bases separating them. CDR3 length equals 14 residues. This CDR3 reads CASSQELVDYEQYI. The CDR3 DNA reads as TGCGCCAGCAGCCAAGAACTAGTTGACTACGAGCAGTACATC.

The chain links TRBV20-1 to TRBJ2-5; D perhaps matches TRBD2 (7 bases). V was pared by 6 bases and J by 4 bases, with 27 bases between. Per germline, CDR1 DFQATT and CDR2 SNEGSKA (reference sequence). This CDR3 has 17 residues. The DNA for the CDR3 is TGCAGTGCCCGCTTTACGGGGGGCTCGGGTTTCGGAGAGACCCAGTACTTC. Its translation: CSARFTGGSGFGETQYF.

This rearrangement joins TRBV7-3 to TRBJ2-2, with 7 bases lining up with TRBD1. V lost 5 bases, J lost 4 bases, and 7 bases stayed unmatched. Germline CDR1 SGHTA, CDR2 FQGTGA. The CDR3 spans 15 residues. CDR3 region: CASSLRTGPTGELFF. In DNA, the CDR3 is TGTGCCAGCAGCCTTCGGACAGGTCCCACCGGGGAGCTGTTTTTT.

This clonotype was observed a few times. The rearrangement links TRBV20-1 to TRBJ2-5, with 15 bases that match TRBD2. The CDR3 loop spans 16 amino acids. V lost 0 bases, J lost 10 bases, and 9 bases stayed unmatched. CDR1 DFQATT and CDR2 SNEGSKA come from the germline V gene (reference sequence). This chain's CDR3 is CSARETLGLAGGDQYF. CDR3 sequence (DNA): TGCAGTGCTAGAGAAACCCTAGGACTAGCGGGAGGGGACCAGTACTTC.

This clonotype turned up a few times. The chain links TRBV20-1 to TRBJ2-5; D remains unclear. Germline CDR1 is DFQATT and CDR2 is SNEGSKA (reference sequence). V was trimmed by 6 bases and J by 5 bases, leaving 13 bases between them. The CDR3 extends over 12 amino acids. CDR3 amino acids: CSAVPDVETQYF. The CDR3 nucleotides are TGCAGTGCCGTACCAGACGTGGAGACCCAGTACTTC.

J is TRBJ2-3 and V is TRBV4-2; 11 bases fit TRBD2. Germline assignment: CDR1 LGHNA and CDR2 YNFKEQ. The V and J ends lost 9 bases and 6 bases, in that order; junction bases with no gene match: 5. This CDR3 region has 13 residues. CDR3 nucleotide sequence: TGTGCCAGTAGCGGGGGGGCCTGGGATACGCAGTATTTT. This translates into CASSGGAWDTQYF.

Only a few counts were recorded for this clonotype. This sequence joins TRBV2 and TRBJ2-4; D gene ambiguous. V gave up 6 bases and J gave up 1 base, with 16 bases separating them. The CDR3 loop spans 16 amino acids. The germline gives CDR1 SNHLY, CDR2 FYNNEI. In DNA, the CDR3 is TGTGCCAGCAGCGTCGATCCCGTCGGGGCCAAAAACATTCAGTACTTC. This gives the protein CASSVDPVGAKNIQYF.

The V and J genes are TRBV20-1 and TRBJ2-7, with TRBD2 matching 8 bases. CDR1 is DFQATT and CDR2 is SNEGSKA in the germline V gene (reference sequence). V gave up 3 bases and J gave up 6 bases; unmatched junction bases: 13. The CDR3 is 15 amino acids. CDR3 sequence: CSASPGTRVSGEQYF. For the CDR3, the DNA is TGCAGTGCTAGCCCCGGGACTAGGGTTAGTGGCGAGCAGTACTTC.

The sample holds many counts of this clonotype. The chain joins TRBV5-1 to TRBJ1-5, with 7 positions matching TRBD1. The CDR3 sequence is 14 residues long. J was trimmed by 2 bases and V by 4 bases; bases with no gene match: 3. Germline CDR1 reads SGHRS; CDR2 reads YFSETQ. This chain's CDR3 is CASSPGTGNQPQHF. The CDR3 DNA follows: TGCGCCAGCAGCCCCGGGACAGGCAATCAGCCCCAGCATTTT.

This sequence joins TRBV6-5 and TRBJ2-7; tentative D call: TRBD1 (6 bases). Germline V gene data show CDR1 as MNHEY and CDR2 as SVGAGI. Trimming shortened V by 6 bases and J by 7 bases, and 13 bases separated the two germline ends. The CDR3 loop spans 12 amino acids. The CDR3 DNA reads TGTGCCAGCAGCGACAGGCGGCAAGAGCAGTACTTC. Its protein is CASSDRRQEQYF.

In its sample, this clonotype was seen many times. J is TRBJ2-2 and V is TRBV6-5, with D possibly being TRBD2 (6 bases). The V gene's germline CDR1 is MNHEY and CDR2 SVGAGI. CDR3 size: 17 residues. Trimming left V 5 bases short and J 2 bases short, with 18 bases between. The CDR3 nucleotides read TGTGCCAGCAGTCTACTTCCTAGCGAGTACAACACCGGGGAGCTGTTTTTT. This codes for CASSLLPSEYNTGELFF.

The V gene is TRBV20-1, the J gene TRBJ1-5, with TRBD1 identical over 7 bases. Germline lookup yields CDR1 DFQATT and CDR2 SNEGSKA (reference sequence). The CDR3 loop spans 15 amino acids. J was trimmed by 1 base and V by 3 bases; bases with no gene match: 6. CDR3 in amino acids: CSASRGQLSNQPQHF. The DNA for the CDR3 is TGCAGTGCTAGTCGGGGACAGTTAAGCAATCAGCCCCAGCATTTT.

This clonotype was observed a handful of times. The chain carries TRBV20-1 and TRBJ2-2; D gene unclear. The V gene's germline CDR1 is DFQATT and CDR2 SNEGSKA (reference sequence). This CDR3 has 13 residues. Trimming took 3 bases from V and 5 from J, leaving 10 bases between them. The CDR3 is CSARVFRTGELFF. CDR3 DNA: TGCAGTGCTAGGGTCTTCCGGACCGGGGAGCTGTTTTTT.